The rows below give T cell receptor beta chains drawn from one sample of a study of T cell responses to AZD1222 COVID-19 vaccine. Here immunoSEQ multiplex PCR was the method, and the copy in TCRdb shows in-frame clones only, minus some. The sample holds 90,000 to 120,000 clones, approximately 90% seen once. The sample in question was peripheral blood, obtained 28 days after the second AZD1222 dose. Receptors originate from an adult who received the AZD1222 COVID-19 vaccine. Both conserved end residues are part of each CDR3. D genes are given only for firm matches. Size is omitted from some rows. Given values are once, few, many or a class for expanded clones.

v_gene	d_gene	j_gene	abundance	CDR3nt	CDR3aa
TRBV4-1	-	TRBJ1-5	-	TGCGCCAGCAGCCAAGATCACCCCCCCGGCAATCAGCCCCAGCATTTT	CASSQDHPPGNQPQHF
TRBV3-1/TRBV3-2	-	TRBJ1-5	-	TGTGCCAGCAGCCAAGATTCGTCCCCCGTTGGTCCCCAGCATTTT	CASSQDSSPVGPQHF
TRBV6-5	-	TRBJ1-5	many	TGTGCCAGCAGCCTATCTCCGATACAGCCCCAGCATTTT	CASSLSPIQPQHF
TRBV6-4	TRBD2	TRBJ2-3	-	TGTGCCAGCAGCGGTAGCGGGGCTAGCACAGATACGCAGTATTTT	CASSGSGASTDTQYF
TRBV11-3	-	TRBJ2-1	-	TGTGCCAGCAGCCGGGGCGCGAGGTCCTACAATGAGCAGTTCTTC	CASSRGARSYNEQFF
TRBV7-9	TRBD1	TRBJ1-3	-	TGTGCCAGCAGCCCGCCGACAGGGGGACCCTTCTCTGGAAACACCATATATTTT	CASSPPTGGPFSGNTIYF
TRBV9	TRBD2	TRBJ2-3	few	TGTGCCAGCAGCGGATCTTTGACTAGCCCAAACACAGATACGCAGTATTTT	CASSGSLTSPNTDTQYF
TRBV6-5	TRBD1	TRBJ2-7	-	TGTGCCAGCAGAGTAGACAGGGGAGGCTACGAGCAGTACTTC	CASRVDRGGYEQYF
TRBV2	TRBD1	TRBJ1-5	-	TGTGCCAGTAGACAGGGGAATCAGCCCCAGCATTTT	CASRQGNQPQHF
TRBV2	-	TRBJ2-3	-	TGTGCCAGCAGATTGCGCGAGAGCCCTCCAGATACGCAGTATTTT	CASRLRESPPDTQYF
TRBV7-3	-	TRBJ2-1	-	TGTGCCAGCAGCTACGTGCTTGAAGGTGAGCAGTTCTTC	CASSYVLEGEQFF
TRBV2	-	TRBJ1-5	-	TGTGCCAGCAGTGAAGCGCTGGGGGGCCTCCGCAATCAGCCCCAGCATTTT	CASSEALGGLRNQPQHF
TRBV7-9	-	TRBJ2-2	few	TGTGCCAGCAGCTTACTCCGGGACATAAACACCGGGGAGCTGTTTTTT	CASSLLRDINTGELFF
TRBV18	-	TRBJ1-4	-	TGTGCCAGCTCACTTTTGGGGGAAAAACTGTTTTTT	CASSLLGEKLFF
TRBV28	TRBD1	TRBJ1-5	-	TGTGCCAGCAGTTTAATAGACAGGGGCCAGCCCCAGCATTTT	CASSLIDRGQPQHF
TRBV20-1	-	TRBJ1-2	-	TGCAGTGCTAGTGTGGACAGCTATGGCTACACCTTC	CSASVDSYGYTF
TRBV27	-	TRBJ1-1	-	TGTGCCAGCAGTATAAACCCAGATAGGGCCGTGAACACTGAAGCTTTCTTT	CASSINPDRAVNTEAFF
TRBV5-1	-	TRBJ1-2	-	TGCGCCAGCAGGCCCGGGGCAGGGTACGAAGGCTACACCTTC	CASRPGAGYEGYTF
TRBV10-2	-	TRBJ1-6	-	TGCGCCAGCAGCGGGGTTAATTCACCCCTCCACTTT	CASSGVNSPLHF
TRBV2	-	TRBJ1-2	-	TGTGCCAGCAGTGAGGCTGTCTATGGCTACACCTTC	CASSEAVYGYTF
TRBV2	TRBD1	TRBJ2-7	-	TGTGCCAGCAGTGAACTCAGGGGGCCCGGCGAGCAGTACTTC	CASSELRGPGEQYF
TRBV7-8	-	TRBJ1-1	-	TGTGCCAGCAGCTCTCCCCCGACCGTGAACACTGAAGCTTTCTTT	CASSSPPTVNTEAFF
TRBV7-8	-	TRBJ2-2	few	TGTGCCAGCAGCAGGAGGGGGAGGGCTGATACCGGGGAGCTGTTTTTT	CASSRRGRADTGELFF
TRBV5-1	TRBD1	TRBJ2-2	-	TGCGCCAGCAGCGTTGGACAGGGGAACACCGGGGAGCTGTTTTTT	CASSVGQGNTGELFF
TRBV7-7	-	TRBJ2-7	-	TGTGCTAGCAGCCTATCAGACGGATACGAGCAGTACTTC	CASSLSDGYEQYF
TRBV9	TRBD2	TRBJ2-5	-	TGTGCCAGCAGCTCCTATGGACTAGCGGGAGAGACCCAGTACTTC	CASSSYGLAGETQYF
TRBV6-1	-	TRBJ1-6	-	TGTGCCAGCAGTGACCGCAGGATTTCACCCCTCCACTTT	CASSDRRISPLHF
TRBV9	-	TRBJ1-1	-	TGTGCCAGCAGCGTAGTAGGGAGCCGGAACACTGAAGCTTTCTTT	CASSVVGSRNTEAFF
TRBV27	TRBD2	TRBJ2-7	-	TGTGCCAGTAAGGGGCGAGAGCGGGGGGACTCCTACGAGCAGTACTTC	CASKGRERGDSYEQYF
TRBV15	-	TRBJ2-5	-	TGTGCCACCAGCAGAGCGATCTCAGAGACCCAGTACTTC	CATSRAISETQYF
TRBV5-6	-	TRBJ1-1	-	TGTGCCAGCAGCTTGGGCCGGGACACTGAAGCTTTCTTT	CASSLGRDTEAFF
TRBV19	-	TRBJ1-3	-	TGTGCCAGTAAGAAGGGAAACTCTGGAAACACCATATATTTT	CASKKGNSGNTIYF
TRBV5-5	-	TRBJ1-2	-	TGTGCCAGCAGCCTTGGGGTTACCAGGGAGTATGGCTACACCTTC	CASSLGVTREYGYTF
TRBV2	-	TRBJ1-2	-	TGTGCCAGCCTCCGTACCAGGAACTATGGCTACACCTTC	CASLRTRNYGYTF
TRBV19	-	TRBJ2-3	-	TGTGCCAGTAGTATTAGAGGGGTGGCAGATACGCAGTATTTT	CASSIRGVADTQYF
TRBV12-3/TRBV12-4	-	TRBJ1-3	-	TGTGCCAGCAGTTCAGGGCCCGGAAACACCATATATTTT	CASSSGPGNTIYF
TRBV5-1	-	TRBJ2-6	-	TGCGCCAGCAGCTTGGTTACCTCCTCTGGGGCCAACGTCCTGACTTTC	CASSLVTSSGANVLTF
TRBV5-1	TRBD2	TRBJ2-5	-	TGCGCCAGCAGCGGGGGACTAGCGGACGAGACCCAGTACTTC	CASSGGLADETQYF
TRBV6-5	-	TRBJ2-7	-	TGTGCCAGCAGTTACCAGTACGAGCAGTACTTC	CASSYQYEQYF
TRBV7-3	-	TRBJ2-7	-	TGTGCCAGCAGCTTATGGGGGAGCGAGCAGTACTTC	CASSLWGSEQYF
TRBV7-9	-	TRBJ1-2	-	TGTGCCAGCAGCTTAGGGGACTTATTCACCTTC	CASSLGDLFTF